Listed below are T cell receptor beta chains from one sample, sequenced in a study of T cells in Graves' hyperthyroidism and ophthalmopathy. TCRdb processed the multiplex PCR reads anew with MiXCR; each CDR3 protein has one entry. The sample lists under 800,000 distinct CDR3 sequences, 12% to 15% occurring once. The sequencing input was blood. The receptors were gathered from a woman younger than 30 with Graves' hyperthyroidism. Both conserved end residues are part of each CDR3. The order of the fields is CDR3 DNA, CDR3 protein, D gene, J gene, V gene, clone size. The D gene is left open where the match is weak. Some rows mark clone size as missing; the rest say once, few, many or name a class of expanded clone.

cdr3_nt: TGTGCCAGCTCACCCAGCCTCCAGGGGACTAATGAAAAACTGTTTTTT; cdr3_aa: CASSPSLQGTNEKLFF; d_call: -; j_call: TRBJ1-4; v_call: TRBV18; clone_size: few
cdr3_nt: TGTGCCAGCAGTCTCTGGGGGACAGTGAACACTGAAGCTTTCTTT; cdr3_aa: CASSLWGTVNTEAFF; d_call: TRBD1; j_call: TRBJ1-1; v_call: TRBV6-1; clone_size: few
cdr3_nt: TGTGCCAGCAGCTTGCGACAGGGCTACAATGAGCAGTTCTTC; cdr3_aa: CASSLRQGYNEQFF; d_call: TRBD1; j_call: TRBJ2-1; v_call: TRBV11-3; clone_size: many
cdr3_nt: TGCAGCGTCCTCGCCTTACTAGCGGGAATCTCCGAGCAGTACTTC; cdr3_aa: CSVLALLAGISEQYF; d_call: TRBD2; j_call: TRBJ2-7; v_call: TRBV29-1; clone_size: -
cdr3_nt: TGTGCCAGCAGCCAAGAAAGTGGGCGGAGAGTCACCTACGAGCAGTACTTC; cdr3_aa: CASSQESGRRVTYEQYF; d_call: -; j_call: TRBJ2-7; v_call: TRBV14; clone_size: -
cdr3_nt: TGCGCCAGCGGAGACAGTTACTCCTACAATGAGCAGTTCTTC; cdr3_aa: CASGDSYSYNEQFF; d_call: -; j_call: TRBJ2-1; v_call: TRBV5-1; clone_size: -
cdr3_nt: TGTGCCAGCAGCCGAAGGGACAGCTCCACCGGGGAGCTGTTTTTT; cdr3_aa: CASSRRDSSTGELFF; d_call: TRBD1; j_call: TRBJ2-2; v_call: TRBV5-4; clone_size: -
cdr3_nt: TGTGCCAGCAGCTTCGTAGCGGGGACAGGGGGCCTAAATCAGCCCCAGCATTTT; cdr3_aa: CASSFVAGTGGLNQPQHF; d_call: TRBD1; j_call: TRBJ1-5; v_call: TRBV7-2; clone_size: -
cdr3_nt: TGCGCCAGCAGTATTCAGGGGTCGCCTGGAAACACCATATATTTT; cdr3_aa: CASSIQGSPGNTIYF; d_call: -; j_call: TRBJ1-3; v_call: TRBV5-1; clone_size: -
cdr3_nt: TGTGCCAGCAGCCGACAGGGGGCCCAAGAGACCCAGTACTTC; cdr3_aa: CASSRQGAQETQYF; d_call: TRBD1; j_call: TRBJ2-5; v_call: TRBV7-9; clone_size: many
cdr3_nt: TGTGCCAGCAGTTTACTCCGGGGGTATACGCAGTATTTT; cdr3_aa: CASSLLRGYTQYF; d_call: -; j_call: TRBJ2-3; v_call: TRBV6-2/TRBV6-3; clone_size: once
cdr3_nt: TGTGCCAGCAGTCCACCCGGACGTGAAGAGACCCAGTACTTC; cdr3_aa: CASSPPGREETQYF; d_call: -; j_call: TRBJ2-5; v_call: TRBV12-3/TRBV12-4; clone_size: many
cdr3_nt: TGTGCCAGCAGCTTACCCCTTCAGGGGGCAAGGGACACTGAAGCTTTCTTT; cdr3_aa: CASSLPLQGARDTEAFF; d_call: TRBD1; j_call: TRBJ1-1; v_call: TRBV7-6; clone_size: -
cdr3_nt: TGTGCCAGCGTAGGAATCCCGAATGAGCAGTTCTTC; cdr3_aa: CASVGIPNEQFF; d_call: -; j_call: TRBJ2-1; v_call: TRBV12-3/TRBV12-4; clone_size: many
cdr3_nt: TGTGCCAGCAGCCAGAGGGGGCTCGAGCAGTACTTC; cdr3_aa: CASSQRGLEQYF; d_call: TRBD1; j_call: TRBJ2-7; v_call: TRBV3-1; clone_size: many
cdr3_nt: TGCGCCAGCAGCCAAACCCGGGGCCAACTCTTGGACGGCTACACCTTC; cdr3_aa: CASSQTRGQLLDGYTF; d_call: -; j_call: TRBJ1-2; v_call: TRBV4-3; clone_size: few
cdr3_nt: TGCAGTGCTAGTCGGGGGGCGACAGATACGCAGTATTTT; cdr3_aa: CSASRGATDTQYF; d_call: -; j_call: TRBJ2-3; v_call: TRBV20-1; clone_size: many
cdr3_nt: TGTGCCAGCAGCTCGGTGCCAGGGGGTGAGCAGTACTTC; cdr3_aa: CASSSVPGGEQYF; d_call: TRBD1; j_call: TRBJ2-7; v_call: TRBV7-6; clone_size: -
cdr3_nt: TGCAGGGCGGGGGAGGGCGGCTCCTACGAGCAGTACTTC; cdr3_aa: CRAGEGGSYEQYF; d_call: TRBD2; j_call: TRBJ2-7; v_call: TRBV20-1; clone_size: many
cdr3_nt: TGTGCCAGCAGCGTAGGGGGTTTGGGAGAGGCCCTGGTTTACACAGATACGCAGTATTTT; cdr3_aa: CASSVGGLGEALVYTDTQYF; d_call: -; j_call: TRBJ2-3; v_call: TRBV9; clone_size: -
cdr3_nt: TGTGCCAGCACAGACAGAACTAGGCGCGAGCAGTTCTTC; cdr3_aa: CASTDRTRREQFF; d_call: -; j_call: TRBJ2-1; v_call: TRBV2; clone_size: many
cdr3_nt: TGTGCCAGCAGCCGGACGGCCGGGACCGACGTTTCCTACGAGCAGTACTTC; cdr3_aa: CASSRTAGTDVSYEQYF; d_call: -; j_call: TRBJ2-7; v_call: TRBV11-2; clone_size: few
cdr3_nt: TGCGCCAGCAGCCAAGACGGAAGGTGGCAGTTCTTC; cdr3_aa: CASSQDGRWQFF; d_call: -; j_call: TRBJ2-1; v_call: TRBV4-1; clone_size: -
cdr3_nt: TGTGCCAGCAGCTTGGACAGCGGAACTGAAGCTTTCTTT; cdr3_aa: CASSLDSGTEAFF; d_call: -; j_call: TRBJ1-1; v_call: TRBV7-9; clone_size: many
cdr3_nt: TGCAGCGTTGGGACTAGCGGACAAGAGACCCAGTACTTC; cdr3_aa: CSVGTSGQETQYF; d_call: TRBD2; j_call: TRBJ2-5; v_call: TRBV29-1; clone_size: few
cdr3_nt: TGCGCCAGCAGCTTCAACAACAACAGGGGGGGCGAGCAGTACTTC; cdr3_aa: CASSFNNNRGGEQYF; d_call: -; j_call: TRBJ2-7; v_call: TRBV5-1; clone_size: many
cdr3_nt: TGCGCCAGCAGCTTGGAGGACGGACGCGGGCCCACTGAAGCTTTCTTT; cdr3_aa: CASSLEDGRGPTEAFF; d_call: -; j_call: TRBJ1-1; v_call: TRBV5-1; clone_size: -
cdr3_nt: TGTGCCATCAGTGAGCCGGGACAGGGCGGAGATACGCAGTATTTT; cdr3_aa: CAISEPGQGGDTQYF; d_call: TRBD1; j_call: TRBJ2-3; v_call: TRBV10-3; clone_size: -
cdr3_nt: TGTGCCTCGACCGGGACAGGTCGCTACAATGAGCAGTTCTTC; cdr3_aa: CASTGTGRYNEQFF; d_call: TRBD1; j_call: TRBJ2-1; v_call: TRBV30; clone_size: many
cdr3_nt: TGTGCCAGCAGCCTCCGGGACAGGGAGGAAAAACTGTTTTTT; cdr3_aa: CASSLRDREEKLFF; d_call: TRBD1; j_call: TRBJ1-4; v_call: TRBV7-9; clone_size: many
cdr3_nt: TGTGCCAGCAGCTTGGCCGGCAGGGAATTTCAGCCCCAGCATTTT; cdr3_aa: CASSLAGREFQPQHF; d_call: -; j_call: TRBJ1-5; v_call: TRBV5-6; clone_size: few
cdr3_nt: TGTGCCAGCAGCCGACCTTCACCCAGAACTAGCACAGATACGCAGTATTTT; cdr3_aa: CASSRPSPRTSTDTQYF; d_call: -; j_call: TRBJ2-3; v_call: TRBV7-2; clone_size: many